The 29 T cell receptor beta chains below all came from one sample that was sequenced in a study of post-analysis software for immune sequencing data. Their antigens are not known. General study results and limits: Controls had lower frequencies than patients of a handful of TRBV segments, which included TRBV5-6, TRBV5-1 and TRBV20-1.

Unique molecular identifiers were carried by the TCR beta cDNA libraries. In TCRdb, the PCR reads were re-called with MiXCR into one record per CDR3 protein. The sample comprises around 200,000 distinct CDR3 sequences, 29% of which are singletons, and about 3.4% rests with the top ten. The sequenced material came from blood. The receptors here all came from a girl between 2 and 17 years old with multiple sclerosis.

CDR3 DNA: TGTGCCAGCAGTTCCCGCGGGTCCCTTGATCAGCCCCAGCATTTT. As protein: CASSSRGSLDQPQHF. The V call is TRBV12-3 or TRBV12-4, the J call TRBJ1-5; D is undetermined. The CDR3 covers 15 residues. V dropped 4 bases and J dropped 5 bases, with 15 bases sitting between them.

The rearrangement uses TRBV15 and TRBJ2-7; TRBD2 matches 11 bases. Trimming cost V 4 bases and J 3 bases; bases outside gene matches: 2. Germline V gives CDR1 LNHNV, CDR2 YYDKDF (reference sequence). CDR3 length equals 14 residues. The CDR3 sequence is CATSIGTSGYEQYF. In DNA form, the CDR3 reads TGTGCCACCAGCATAGGGACTAGCGGCTACGAGCAGTACTTC.

Remarks on this clonotype: At one of its ends the junction is not consistent with the germline gene, which may arise from a read error. V gene TRBV28 combines with J gene TRBJ2-1, with 7 bases matching TRBD1. The CDR3 has 15 residues. Germline V lookup: CDR1 MDHEN, CDR2 SYDVKM. CDR3 sequence (DNA): TGTGCCAGCAGTTTCTCGGCGACAGGGCTCACGATGGGTGTCTTC. The encoded protein is CASSFSATGLTMGVF.

The table lists this clonotype with many counts. This chain uses TRBV5-1 with TRBJ2-5; 12 bases are shared with TRBD1. The length of the CDR3 is 16 residues. From germline, CDR1 is SGHRS and CDR2 YFSETQ. Trimming took 3 bases from V and 3 from J; bases not matched to a gene: 6. The CDR3 here is CASSWGGTGGEETQYF. The CDR3 nucleotides are TGCGCCAGCAGCTGGGGCGGGACAGGGGGCGAAGAGACCCAGTACTTC.

A few counts support this clonotype. For the CDR3, the DNA is TGTGCCAGCAGCCAGAGGACCGGGAGGGGAAGCTCCTACAATGAGCAGTTCTTC. This translates into CASSQRTGRGSSYNEQFF. The rearrangement joins TRBV12-3 or TRBV12-4 to TRBJ2-1; 8 nucleotides align to TRBD2. V was pared by 6 bases and J by 0 bases, with 13 bases of the junction left unmatched. CDR3 size: 18 residues.

The rearrangement links TRBV20-1 to TRBJ1-5, with D perhaps TRBD1 (5 bases). This CDR3 region has 15 residues. The V and J ends lost 5 bases and 6 bases respectively, with 20 bases between them. Germline values: CDR1 DFQATT, CDR2 SNEGSKA (reference sequence). Written as DNA, the CDR3 is TGCAGTGCTCCCACCAAGGTTACGGGGGGTCAGCCCCAGCATTTT. It is translated as CSAPTKVTGGQPQHF.

V is TRBV4-1 and J is TRBJ2-7; D remains ambiguous. This CDR3 contains 13 residues. CDR1 and CDR2 (germline): MGHRA, YSYEKL. Between the trimmed V and J ends, which lost 0 bases and 2 bases, there was a span of 5 bases. This chain's CDR3 is CASSQDMTYEQYF. Here the CDR3 DNA reads TGCGCCAGCAGCCAAGATATGACCTACGAGCAGTACTTC.

In its sample, this clonotype was seen a few times. V usage is TRBV14 and J usage is TRBJ2-3; 12 bases map to TRBD2. Per the germline V gene, CDR1 is SGHDN and CDR2 is FVKESK. The CDR3 totals 14 residues. Unmatched junction bases numbered 7, after V lost 1 base and J lost 14 bases. The CDR3 loop reads CASSQGTSGISRYF. The CDR3 bases are TGTGCCAGCAGCCAAGGGACTAGCGGGATCTCACGGTATTTT.

The rearrangement joins TRBV28 to TRBJ2-7, with D perhaps matching TRBD1 or TRBD2 (5 bases each). The CDR3 consists of 14 residues. Per the germline V gene, CDR1 is MDHEN and CDR2 is SYDVKM. V gave up 8 bases and J gave up 0 bases, with 14 bases separating them. The CDR3 sequence is CASGLGTASYEQYF. CDR3 nucleotide sequence: TGTGCCAGCGGTCTTGGGACGGCCTCCTACGAGCAGTACTTC.

This clonotype was seen many times. The genes are TRBV18 and TRBJ2-5, with TRBD1 identical over 9 bases. V lost 1 base to trimming and J lost 5 bases; unmatched junction nucleotides: 5. The CDR3 has 15 residues. Germline V gives CDR1 KGHSH, CDR2 LQKENI. The CDR3 DNA is TGTGCCAGCTCACCACGCACAGGGGGCTGGGAGACCCAGTACTTC. It translates to CASSPRTGGWETQYF.

The chain links TRBV6-5 to TRBJ2-1; TRBD2 is a possible D gene (5 bases). The J call is in doubt because the DNA end fits TRBJ2-7 better. Per the germline V gene, CDR1 is MNHEY and CDR2 is SVGAGI. The CDR3 totals 14 residues. The CDR3 loop is CASSYRTAYNEQYF. The CDR3 coding sequence is TGTGCCAGCAGTTACCGGACTGCCTACAATGAGCAGTACTTC.

The chain is built from TRBV29-1 and TRBJ1-1; D is ambiguous. Germline V gives CDR1 SQVTM, CDR2 ANQGSEA. V lost 7 bases and J lost 3, with 12 bases in between. CDR3 size: 12 residues. CDR3 region: CSGVQDYTEAFF. The CDR3, as DNA: TGCAGCGGCGTACAAGACTACACTGAAGCTTTCTTT.

This clonotype occurred a few times. The chain is built from TRBV6-6 and TRBJ1-5; D possibly corresponds to TRBD1 (5 bases). Germline V gene sequence: CDR1 MNHNY, CDR2 SVGAGI (reference sequence). The CDR3 loop spans 17 amino acids. V lost 0 bases to trimming and J lost 1 base, with 13 bases between them. CDR3 bases: TGTGCCAGCAGTTACTCCGGGGGGGTAGGGAGCAATCAGCCCCAGCATTTT. It translates to CASSYSGGVGSNQPQHF.

As regards this clonotype: Being one base from a much bigger clone, this may be a read error. The chain combines TRBV20-1 with TRBJ2-7, with TRBD2 as a possible D gene (6 bases). V lost 5 bases to trimming and J lost 1 base, with 18 bases between them. The CDR3 runs to 15 residues. Per germline, CDR1 DFQATT and CDR2 SNEGSKA (reference sequence). CDR3 in amino acids: CSADRVSSASYEQYF. DNA for the CDR3: TGCAGTGCTGACAGAGTGTCTAGCGCGTCCTACGAGCAGTACTTC.

This clonotype was seen ten or more times. The chain carries TRBV5-1 and TRBJ2-1; D possibly corresponds to TRBD2 (6 bases). CDR1 and CDR2 (germline): SGHRS, YFSETQ. The CDR3 has 12 residues. The germline V and J ends were trimmed by 0 bases and 9 bases, with 7 bases remaining between them. The CDR3 DNA sequence: TGCGCCAGCAGCTTGGAGGAGGGTGAGCAGTTCTTC. This encodes CASSLEEGEQFF.

Turning to this clonotype: This may stem from a read error, because a much larger clone lies one nucleotide away. The conserved phenylalanine or tryptophan is not found at the CDR3 terminus, so this likely reflects a read error. This chain links TRBV5-6 with TRBJ2-1; D remains ambiguous. Trimming cost V 0 bases and J 7 bases, with 11 bases left between them. CDR3 length equals 14 residues. Per germline, CDR1 SGHDT and CDR2 YYEEEE. CDR3 DNA: TGTGCCAGCAGCTTGGGTCCTGAAGCTAATGAGCAGTTCTAC. Its translation: CASSLGPEANEQFY.

This clonotype occurred many times. This chain joins TRBV4-2 and TRBJ2-4; D not certain. The CDR3 covers 15 residues. CDR1 is LGHNA, CDR2 YNFKEQ, per germline. Trimming took off 4 bases at V and 0 bases at J, with 10 bases between the two ends. Written as DNA, the CDR3 is TGTGCCAGCAGCCTTCCGGAAGTAGCCAAAAACATTCAGTACTTC. Translation: CASSLPEVAKNIQYF.

V gene TRBV7-8 combines with J gene TRBJ2-1, with 9 bases lining up with TRBD1. The CDR3 runs to 14 residues. Germline V gives CDR1 SGHVS, CDR2 FQNEAQ. V lost 5 bases to trimming and J lost 6 bases; unmatched junction nucleotides: 5. Written as DNA, the CDR3 is TGTGCCAGCAGCATCCGGGACAGGGTCAATGAGCAGTTCTTC. This translates into CASSIRDRVNEQFF.

V is TRBV12-3 or TRBV12-4 and J is TRBJ2-3; no firm D call. Trimming left V 6 bases short and J 8 bases short, with 15 bases between. The CDR3 runs to 13 residues. CDR3 sequence: CASSPWAKFTQYF. DNA for the CDR3: TGTGCCAGCAGCCCATGGGCCAAGTTTACGCAGTATTTT.

This sequence joins TRBV5-5 and TRBJ2-1; D unclear. The CDR3 contains 16 residues. CDR1 SGHKS and CDR2 YYEKEE come from the germline V gene (reference sequence). V was shortened by 1 base and J by 1 base, with 12 bases between the two germline ends. CDR3 nucleotides: TGTGCCAGCAGCTTGTTACGGCAGAGATCCTACAATGAGCAGTTCTTC. This encodes CASSLLRQRSYNEQFF.

This clonotype was seen many times. The chain is built from TRBV6-5 and TRBJ1-5; 8 bases fit TRBD1. Trimming removed 6 bases from V and 2 bases from J; junction bases left unmatched: 6. Germline assignment: CDR1 MNHEY and CDR2 SVGAGI. The CDR3 length is 15 residues. CDR3 sequence (DNA): TGTGCCAGCAGGACCGACAGGGGCCGCAATCAGCCCCAGCATTTT. It codes for CASRTDRGRNQPQHF.

Only one count was recorded for this clonotype. This chain connects TRBV28 to TRBJ2-3; 11 nucleotides agree with TRBD2. From germline, CDR1 is MDHEN and CDR2 SYDVKM. Trimming took 7 bases from V and 3 from J; bases not matched to a gene: 3. The CDR3 loop spans 14 amino acids. For the CDR3, the DNA is TGTGCCAGCAATCCTAGCGGGAGGACAGATACGCAGTATTTT. Translated: CASNPSGRTDTQYF. The full variable domain, rest sourced from reference TRBV28 and TRBJ2-3, is DVKVTQSSRYLVKRTGEKVFLECVQDMDHENMFWYRQDPGLGLRLIYFSYDVKMKEKGDIPEGYSVSREKKERFSLILESASTNQTSMYLCASNPSGRTDTQYFGPGTRLTVL.

This clonotype was counted ten times or more. V and J are TRBV20-1 and TRBJ2-5; D may match TRBD1 or TRBD2 (5 bases each). This CDR3 contains 16 residues. Germline CDR1 DFQATT, CDR2 SNEGSKA (reference sequence). The V gene lost 3 bases and the J gene lost 4 bases, with 21 bases spanning the gap. The CDR3 reads CSASRPSGTSRETQYF. The DNA of the CDR3 is TGCAGTGCTAGTCGACCGTCCGGGACCTCGAGAGAGACCCAGTACTTC.

This clonotype has just a few counts. DNA of the CDR3: TGTGCCAGTAGTATTGGACTAGCGGAAAACTACGAGCAGTACTTC. It yields the protein CASSIGLAENYEQYF. This chain connects TRBV19 to TRBJ2-5; 10 nucleotides match TRBD2. The J call may be faulty, since TRBJ2-7 better matches the DNA end. Germline values: CDR1 LNHDA, CDR2 SQIVND (reference sequence). The CDR3 extends over 15 amino acids.

For the CDR3, the DNA is TGCGCCAGCAGCTTTTTGAGCAGCAGTAACACTGAAGCTTTCTTT. Translating gives CASSFLSSSNTEAFF. V usage is TRBV5-1 and J usage is TRBJ1-1; no clear D gene. This CDR3 comprises 15 residues. Per the germline V gene, CDR1 is SGHRS and CDR2 is YFSETQ. V lost 2 bases and J lost 2, with 13 bases in between. Using reference TRBV5-1 and TRBJ1-1 for the parts outside the CDR3, the full variable domain is KAGVTQTPRYLIKTRGQQVTLSCSPISGHRSVSWYQQTPGQGLQFLFEYFSETQRNKGNFPGRFSGRQFSNSRSEMNVSTLELGDSALYLCASSFLSSSNTEAFFGQGTRLTVV.

This clonotype was seen many times. The V call is TRBV28, the J call TRBJ2-7; 8 nucleotides align to TRBD2. Germline-derived CDR1 and CDR2 are MDHEN and SYDVKM. V dropped 7 bases and J dropped 2; count of bases not matched to a gene: 7. CDR3 size: 14 residues. The DNA for the CDR3 is TGTGCCAGCACCGCGAGCGGGAGTACCTACGAGCAGTACTTC. It yields the protein CASTASGSTYEQYF.

This clonotype was seen at least ten times. The chain couples TRBV2 to TRBJ2-7; D unresolved. The V end lost 6 bases, the J end lost 9 bases, and 18 bases lay between the germline ends. This CDR3 spans 13 amino acids. From germline, CDR1 is SNHLY and CDR2 FYNNEI. The CDR3 loop reads CASSESNRGMQYF. Written as DNA, the CDR3 is TGTGCCAGCAGCGAAAGTAATAGAGGAATGCAGTACTTC. Based on the CDR3 plus reference TRBV2 and TRBJ2-7, the full variable domain is EPEVTQTPSHQVTQMGQEVILRCVPISNHLYFYWYRQILGQKVEFLVSFYNNEISEKSEIFDDQFSVERPDGSNFTLKIRSTKLEDSAMYFCASSESNRGMQYFGPGTRLTVT.

For the CDR3, the DNA is TGTGCCAGCAGTACGATACAGGGGGCGGACTATGGCTACACCTTC. Translation gives CASSTIQGADYGYTF. The chain joins TRBV28 to TRBJ1-2, with 9 bases fitting TRBD1. Germline V gene sequence: CDR1 MDHEN, CDR2 SYDVKM. With V trimmed by 5 bases and J by 3 bases, 7 bases remained unmatched. This CDR3 comprises 15 residues.

In its sample, this clonotype was seen many times. The CDR3 sequence is CASSFDSTYEQYF. The CDR3 DNA reads TGCGCCAGCAGCTTCGACAGCACCTACGAGCAGTACTTC. This chain links TRBV5-1 with TRBJ2-7; D might be TRBD1 (5 bases). V was pared by 2 bases and J by 2 bases, with 8 bases between. CDR1 is SGHRS and CDR2 is YFSETQ in the germline V gene. The CDR3 loop spans 13 amino acids.